These 17 T cell receptor beta chains were all obtained from the same sample, sequenced in a study of Ad26.COV2.S vaccination and SARS-CoV-2 variants. Assay: immunoSEQ multiplex PCR; the TCRdb copy retains only in-frame clones and omits some. The table has 300,000 to 400,000 clones, 92% seen once; the top ten hold 3.5% to 4.5%. Sequencing was performed on peripheral blood, taken after recovery from COVID-19. The receptors derive from a human donor who had recovered from COVID-19.

V is TRBV13 and J is TRBJ2-3; 10 bases are a match to TRBD2. The CDR3 spans 15 residues. The germline gives CDR1 PRHDT, CDR2 FYEKMQ (reference sequence). J gave up 3 bases and V 5 bases, and 5 bases lay outside the gene matches. This chain's CDR3 is CASSPPAGGTDTQYF. CDR3 nucleotides: TGTGCCAGCAGCCCGCCAGCGGGGGGGACAGATACGCAGTATTTT.

The chain combines TRBV6-2 or TRBV6-3 with TRBJ1-6, with D possibly being TRBD1 (5 bases). This CDR3 is 16 amino acids long. Germline CDR1 is MNHEY and CDR2 is SVGEGT. With 2 bases removed from V and 4 bases from J, the gap between germline ends came to 12 bases. The CDR3 here is CASSYRQGAYNSPLHF. The CDR3 DNA follows: TGTGCCAGCAGTTACCGCCAGGGAGCTTATAATTCACCCCTCCACTTT.

This chain uses TRBV3-1 (or the pseudogene TRBV3-2) with TRBJ2-7; maybe TRBD1 (6 bases). Looked up from germline, CDR1 is LGHDT and CDR2 is YNNKEL (reference sequence). V lost 0 bases and J 4 bases, leaving 19 bases between the germline ends. This CDR3 is 17 amino acids long. The CDR3 spells CASSQEFVGTRLYEQYF. In DNA, the CDR3 is TGTGCCAGCAGCCAAGAATTCGTCGGGACACGGTTATACGAGCAGTACTTC.

V usage is TRBV18 and J usage is TRBJ1-2, with D hard to call. V shed 0 bases and J shed 2 bases, with 10 bases lying between them. The CDR3 is made up of 15 amino acids. The germline gives CDR1 KGHSH, CDR2 LQKENI. DNA for the CDR3: TGTGCCAGCTCACCACCGTCAGTACCCAACTATGGCTACACCTTC. It is translated as CASSPPSVPNYGYTF. The full variable domain, its missing parts supplied by reference TRBV18 and TRBJ1-2, is NAGVMQNPRHLVRRRGQEARLRCSPMKGHSHVYWYRQLPEEGLKFMVYLQKENIIDESGMPKERFSAEFPKEGPSILRIQQVVRGDSAAYFCASSPPSVPNYGYTFGSGTRLTVV.

V usage is TRBV7-9 and J usage is TRBJ2-7, with D unclear. Trimming stripped 4 bases from V and 7 bases from J, with 8 bases between. Per the germline V gene, CDR1 is SEHNR and CDR2 is FQNEAQ (reference sequence). CDR3 length: 11 residues. In DNA, the CDR3 is TGTGCCAGCAGCTCCCGAGTGGAGCAGTACTTC. This translates into CASSSRVEQYF.

The chain links TRBV9 to TRBJ2-7; D may be TRBD2 (7 bases). The CDR3 is made up of 15 amino acids. Germline V CDR1 and CDR2: SGDLS, YYNGEE. V was trimmed by 0 bases and J by 3 bases, leaving 13 bases between them. CDR3 sequence (DNA): TGTGCCAGCAGCGTAGGAGGGGGGGGCCGCTACGAGCAGTACTTC. It codes for CASSVGGGGRYEQYF.

This clone has just one count. This chain links TRBV14 with TRBJ2-1, with 8 bases identical to TRBD2. The CDR3 sequence is 13 residues long. Trimming took 2 bases from V and 13 from J; bases not matched to a gene: 7. CDR1 is SGHDN and CDR2 is FVKESK in the germline V gene. CDR3 in DNA: TGTGCCAGCAGCCAACCGGGGGGGAGGATTCAGTTCTTC. Protein: CASSQPGGRIQFF.

The CDR3 reads CASRPDRADGNTIYF. DNA of the CDR3: TGTGCCAGCAGGCCGGACAGGGCTGATGGAAACACCATATATTTT. The V call is TRBV7-9, the J call TRBJ1-3; TRBD1 aligns across 8 bases. The CDR3 has 15 amino acids. Germline values: CDR1 SEHNR, CDR2 FQNEAQ (reference sequence). With V trimmed by 6 bases and J by 3 bases, 7 bases remained unmatched.

V and J are TRBV2 and TRBJ2-5; 14 positions agree with TRBD2. CDR1 is SNHLY, CDR2 FYNNEI, per germline. V lost 6 bases, J lost 2 bases, and 5 bases stayed unmatched. The CDR3 is made up of 16 amino acids. CDR3 nucleotide sequence: TGTGCCAGCAGCGGACTAGCGGGGGGCAAACAAGAGACCCAGTACTTC. Its translation: CASSGLAGGKQETQYF.

This clone was found a few times. The chain links TRBV5-4 to TRBJ1-1, with 9 bases that match TRBD1. V trimming: 3 bases; J trimming: 5 bases; junction bases outside the gene matches: 5. CDR1 is SGHNT, CDR2 YYREEE, per germline (reference sequence). The CDR3 contains 14 residues. CDR3 protein: CASSYRGLGTEAFF. CDR3 nucleotide sequence: TGTGCCAGCAGCTACAGGGGGCTCGGTACTGAAGCTTTCTTT.

The chain combines TRBV7-6 with TRBJ2-1; no firm D call. Germline CDR1 and CDR2: SGHVS and FNYEAQ. V dropped 4 bases and J dropped 5 bases, with 18 bases sitting between them. CDR3 size: 16 residues. The CDR3 DNA is TGTGCCAGCAGCTCATGGTCTGCGCAAGGTAACAATGAGCAGTTCTTC. Translation gives CASSSWSAQGNNEQFF. Full variable domain (outside the CDR3, taken from reference TRBV7-6 and TRBJ2-1): GAGVSQSPRYKVTKRGQDVALRCDPISGHVSLYWYRQALGQGPEFLTYFNYEAQQDKSGLPNDRFSAERPEGSISTLTIQRTEQRDSAMYRCASSSWSAQGNNEQFFGPGTRLTVL.

The V call is TRBV27, the J call TRBJ1-1; TRBD1 aligns across 7 bases. The CDR3 is made up of 17 amino acids. Germline-derived CDR1 and CDR2 are MNHEY and SMNVEV (reference sequence). V lost 8 bases, J lost 4 bases, and 19 bases stayed unmatched. Here the CDR3 reads CASHLGQAPPGITEAFF. As DNA, the CDR3 is TGTGCCAGCCACTTAGGACAGGCCCCTCCTGGTATCACTGAAGCTTTCTTT.

Of note for this clone: Other DNA sequences from this sample encode an identical CDR3 as well. The V gene is TRBV7-9, the J gene TRBJ1-3, with D possibly TRBD1 on 5 matching bases. Germline V lookup: CDR1 SEHNR, CDR2 FQNEAQ (reference sequence). The V gene lost 3 bases and the J gene lost 1 base, with 7 bases spanning the gap. The CDR3 totals 14 residues. Here the CDR3 reads CASSLQGSGNTIYF. The CDR3 nucleotides read TGTGCCAGCAGCTTGCAGGGTTCTGGAAACACCATATATTTT.

This sequence joins TRBV7-2 and TRBJ1-4; 11 bases map to TRBD1. Germline V lookup: CDR1 SGHTA, CDR2 FQGNSA. This CDR3 spans 15 amino acids. V was pared by 6 bases and J by 5 bases, with 5 bases of the junction left unmatched. CDR3 in amino acids: CASRRDRGLNEKLFF. CDR3 DNA: TGTGCCAGCAGACGGGACAGGGGGTTAAATGAAAAACTGTTTTTT.

The rearrangement uses TRBV4-1 and TRBJ2-7, with TRBD2 matching over 7 bases. The last part of the DNA fits TRBJ2-1 better; the J call may be wrong. This CDR3 contains 20 residues. CDR1 MGHRA and CDR2 YSYEKL come from the germline V gene. The chain's CDR3 is CASSLETSLSTVSSYNEQFF. CDR3 DNA: TGCGCCAGCAGCTTAGAGACTAGCCTTTCAACGGTGAGCTCCTACAATGAGCAGTTCTTC.

The chain has TRBV9 and TRBJ2-3; 7 bases match TRBD1. The CDR3 has 17 residues. With 3 bases clipped from V and 0 bases from J, the junction kept 10 bases outside the gene matches. CDR1 is SGDLS, CDR2 YYNGEE, per germline. The CDR3: CASSDPPGGRSTDTQYF. Here the CDR3 DNA reads TGTGCCAGCAGCGACCCTCCAGGGGGTCGTAGCACAGATACGCAGTATTTT.

The chain uses TRBV5-1 and TRBJ1-2; D is uncertain. V lost 1 base, J lost 4 bases, and 11 bases lay in between. CDR1 and CDR2 from the germline V gene are SGHRS and YFSETQ. The CDR3 is 14 residues long. The CDR3 loop reads CASSLTEPFYGYTF. The CDR3 DNA reads TGCGCCAGCAGCTTGACAGAACCCTTCTATGGCTACACCTTC.